A single sample gave rise to the 10 T cell receptor beta chains below, sequenced in a study of shared clonotypes between healthy human individuals. This table comes from immunoSEQ multiplex PCR, and its TCRdb copy is limited to in-frame clones, with some not included. Among some 2.4 million clones listed, roughly 93% were seen once. The sample comprised naive CD4+ T cells from PBMCs. Subset given: CD45RA+ positively selected. All receptors come from a man aged 18 to 29 in good health. Some clones in this sample may be carry-over from other donors' samples.

The rearrangement links TRBV2 to TRBJ1-5, with TRBD1 as a possible D gene (5 bases). CDR3 length equals 15 residues. V was shortened by 5 bases and J by 0 bases, with 11 bases between the two germline ends. Germline V lookup: CDR1 SNHLY, CDR2 FYNNEI. CDR3 sequence: CASSPQGPSNQPQHF. In nucleotides, the CDR3 is TGTGCCAGCAGTCCTCAGGGTCCTAGCAATCAGCCCCAGCATTTT.

V gene TRBV5-1 combines with J gene TRBJ2-5; D call uncertain. The germline gives CDR1 SGHRS, CDR2 YFSETQ. V shed 4 bases and J shed 1 base, with 11 bases lying between them. The CDR3 contains 14 residues. CDR3 nucleotide sequence: TGCGCCAGCAGCGAATTCCACAGCCAAGAGACCCAGTACTTC. Translated: CASSEFHSQETQYF.

Regarding this clone: The identical CDR3 is also encoded by other nucleotide sequences in the sample. The chain carries TRBV2 and TRBJ2-3; no reliable D call. The V end lost 6 bases, the J end lost 3 bases, and 4 bases lay between the germline ends. Per germline, CDR1 SNHLY and CDR2 FYNNEI. The CDR3 runs 11 residues. CDR3 sequence (DNA): TGTGCCAGCAGGTCAACAGATACGCAGTATTTT. Its translation is CASRSTDTQYF.

About this clone itself: The identical CDR3 is also encoded by other nucleotide sequences in the sample. This chain connects TRBV7-2 to TRBJ2-1; no clear D gene. Germline CDR1 is SGHTA and CDR2 is FQGNSA. The ends were cut back, 2 bases at V and 3 bases at J, with 8 bases in the middle. The CDR3 loop spans 14 amino acids. The DNA for the CDR3 is TGTGCCAGCAGCTTATCCCCTAGCTACAATGAGCAGTTCTTC. Encoded protein: CASSLSPSYNEQFF.

The CDR3 coding sequence is TGTGCCATCAGTCAGGAGGGGGGGGACACTGAAGCTTTCTTT. It translates to CAISQEGGDTEAFF. This chain links TRBV10-3 with TRBJ1-1; the D gene is possibly TRBD1 (6 bases). Trimming removed 5 bases at V and 3 bases at J, with 13 bases between. CDR1 is ENHRY and CDR2 is SYGVKD in the germline V gene. The CDR3 sequence is 14 residues long.

The V gene is TRBV7-3, the J gene TRBJ1-2, with no clear D. Germline-derived CDR1 and CDR2 are SGHTA and FQGTGA. The V end lost 5 bases, the J end lost 8 bases, and 18 bases lay between the germline ends. The CDR3 is 14 residues long. CDR3 protein: CASSPDPYPGGYTF. For the CDR3, the DNA is TGTGCCAGCAGCCCGGACCCCTATCCGGGGGGCTACACCTTC. Full variable domain (outside the CDR3, taken from reference TRBV7-3 and TRBJ1-2): GAGVSQTPSNKVTEKGKYVELRCDPISGHTALYWYRQSLGQGPEFLIYFQGTGAADDSGLPNDRFFAVRPEGSVSTLKIQRTERGDSAVYLCASSPDPYPGGYTFGSGTRLTVV.

This chain connects TRBV28 to TRBJ1-5; possible D gene TRBD1, 6 bases. The ends were cut back, 1 base at V and 6 bases at J, with 13 bases in the middle. The CDR3 is made up of 15 amino acids. CDR1 and CDR2 from the germline V gene are MDHEN and SYDVKM. The CDR3 reads CASSLFPGGGQPQHF. The CDR3 bases are TGTGCCAGCAGTTTATTTCCGGGAGGGGGTCAGCCCCAGCATTTT.

J is TRBJ2-7 and V is TRBV28; no firm D call. V was shortened by 6 bases and J by 4 bases, with 13 bases between the two germline ends. This CDR3 contains 13 residues. Germline V gene lookup returns CDR1 MDHEN and CDR2 SYDVKM. In DNA form, the CDR3 reads TGTGCCAGCAGCCGTGCCCCTAGTTACGAGCAGTACTTC. Its translation is CASSRAPSYEQYF.

This rearrangement joins TRBV11-2 to TRBJ1-6; weak D call: TRBD1 (5 bases). V lost 3 bases, J lost 6 bases, and 12 bases lay in between. The CDR3 extends over 15 amino acids. Germline V gives CDR1 SGHAT, CDR2 FQNNGV. The DNA for the CDR3 is TGTGCCAGCAGCTTTTTAAGGGGACCTAATTCACCCCTCCACTTT. This sequence encodes CASSFLRGPNSPLHF. Based on the CDR3 plus reference TRBV11-2 and TRBJ1-6, the full variable domain is EAGVAQSPRYKIIEKRQSVAFWCNPISGHATLYWYQQILGQGPKLLIQFQNNGVVDDSQLPKDRFSAERLKGVDSTLKIQPAKLEDSAVYLCASSFLRGPNSPLHFGNGTRLTVT.

V and J are TRBV7-3 and TRBJ2-1, with TRBD2 matching over 8 bases. Germline CDR1 reads SGHTA; CDR2 reads FQGTGA. This CDR3 spans 14 amino acids. J gave up 4 bases and V 5 bases, and 4 bases lay outside the gene matches. This CDR3 is CASSPGTSYNEQFF. The CDR3 DNA reads as TGTGCCAGCAGCCCAGGGACTAGTTACAATGAGCAGTTCTTC.